One TCR beta chain is described in this entry. Its antigen remains unidentified. Unique molecular identifiers were built into the TCRbeta library. TCRdb reprocessed the PCR reads with MiXCR, giving one entry per CDR3 protein. The table includes 600,000 to 700,000 distinct CDR3 sequences, over 10% detected once. This specimen comes from a study of T-cell reconstitution after alpha-beta-depleted transplantation in children. Study-level points and caveats: T-cell counts and diversity at one year following transplant were attributed mainly to newly produced T cells. Several hundred expanded graft clones reportedly were the source of alpha-beta T cells about two months after transplant.

This clonotype originated in a girl aged 2 to 10 with congenital amegakaryocytic thrombocytopenia, due to receive a stem cell transplant. The sample was PBMCs, taken before TCRalphabeta/CD19-depleted stem cell transplant.

The CDR3 DNA reads as TGTGCCAGCAGTTTCCTACCGGGACTAGCTTTCTACGAGCAGTACTTC. It yields the protein CASSFLPGLAFYEQYF. V gene TRBV27 combines with J gene TRBJ2-7; TRBD2 matches 9 bases. The germline CDR1 and CDR2 sequences are MNHEY and SMNVEV (reference sequence). The V gene end was trimmed by 3 bases and the J gene end by 3 bases; junction bases not matched to a gene: 9. CDR3 size: 16 residues.